The rows below give T cell receptor beta chains drawn from one sample of a study of blood T cell repertoires in COVID-19. The method was immunoSEQ multiplex PCR; TCRdb's version includes in-frame clones alone and lacks a portion of them. The table has roughly 110,000 clones, 65% to 75% seen once. The sample taken for sequencing was peripheral blood. The receptors derive from a human donor with acute or convalescent COVID-19. The donor label of this sample is uncertain. Both conserved end residues are part of each CDR3. The order of the fields is V gene, clone size, J gene, D gene, CDR3 protein, CDR3 DNA. A D gene is named only where the DNA matches it firmly. Expanded clones get a size class; other rows say once, few or many, or leave the size out.

v_gene: TRBV5-5
abundance: -
j_gene: TRBJ1-2
d_gene: -
CDR3aa: CASSRQNSGYGYTF
CDR3nt: TGTGCCAGCAGCCGTCAGAACTCGGGCTATGGCTACACCTTC

v_gene: TRBV10-2
abundance: -
j_gene: TRBJ1-2
d_gene: TRBD1
CDR3aa: CASSGQGGYGYTF
CDR3nt: TGCGCCAGCAGTGGACAGGGGGGCTATGGCTACACCTTC

v_gene: TRBV4-1
abundance: -
j_gene: TRBJ2-2
d_gene: TRBD1
CDR3aa: CASSHPTGSGELFF
CDR3nt: TGCGCCAGCAGCCACCCGACAGGGTCCGGGGAGCTGTTTTTT

v_gene: TRBV18
abundance: -
j_gene: TRBJ2-2
d_gene: -
CDR3aa: CATSAVGGVRTGELFF
CDR3nt: TGTGCCACCTCCGCCGTGGGGGGAGTTCGAACCGGGGAGCTGTTTTTT

v_gene: TRBV7-8
abundance: -
j_gene: TRBJ1-5
d_gene: TRBD1
CDR3aa: CASSNYLTGSQPQHF
CDR3nt: TGTGCCAGCAGCAACTACTTGACAGGGAGTCAGCCCCAGCATTTT

v_gene: TRBV5-1
abundance: -
j_gene: TRBJ1-4
d_gene: -
CDR3aa: CASSPGDSNEKLFF
CDR3nt: TGCGCCAGCAGCCCCGGGGATTCTAATGAAAAACTGTTTTTT

v_gene: TRBV5-4
abundance: few
j_gene: TRBJ1-6
d_gene: -
CDR3aa: CASLGGRGFRNSPLHF
CDR3nt: TGTGCCAGCTTAGGGGGACGGGGATTTCGGAATTCACCCCTCCACTTT

v_gene: TRBV19
abundance: -
j_gene: TRBJ1-5
d_gene: TRBD1
CDR3aa: CASRADRGSNQPQHF
CDR3nt: TGTGCCAGTAGGGCGGACAGGGGTAGCAATCAGCCCCAGCATTTT

v_gene: TRBV5-1
abundance: -
j_gene: TRBJ2-7
d_gene: -
CDR3aa: CASSLLTDSYEQYF
CDR3nt: TGCGCCAGCAGCCTCCTGACAGATTCCTACGAGCAGTACTTC

v_gene: TRBV6-5
abundance: -
j_gene: TRBJ1-1
d_gene: -
CDR3aa: CASKAGISNTEAFF
CDR3nt: TGTGCCAGCAAAGCAGGGATATCGAACACTGAAGCTTTCTTT

v_gene: TRBV6-5
abundance: -
j_gene: TRBJ1-2
d_gene: -
CDR3aa: CASSYSGAGGYTF
CDR3nt: TGTGCCAGCAGTTACTCGGGGGCGGGCGGCTACACCTTC

v_gene: TRBV2
abundance: many
j_gene: TRBJ1-6
d_gene: -
CDR3aa: CASINAPRAPLHF
CDR3nt: TGTGCCAGCATAAACGCCCCCCGGGCACCCCTCCACTTT

v_gene: TRBV7-2
abundance: -
j_gene: TRBJ2-7
d_gene: TRBD1
CDR3aa: CASSRGQAMSNEQYF
CDR3nt: TGTGCCAGCAGCCGGGGACAGGCAATGTCGAACGAGCAGTACTTC

v_gene: TRBV9
abundance: few
j_gene: TRBJ2-5
d_gene: TRBD1
CDR3aa: CASSETGETQYF
CDR3nt: TGTGCCAGCAGCGAGACAGGGGAGACCCAGTACTTC